This TCR beta chain came from a study of regulatory T cells in long-lasting Graves disease (dated by TCRdb to about 2021). For the study in its entirety: Persistent Graves' disease was defined as antithyroid drug treatment for over 5 years with persistently positive TSH receptor autoantibodies. The study was registered as a clinical trial and conducted in China. A total of 33 samples underwent TCR sequencing: some 13 from persistent and about 20 from newly diagnosed Graves' disease patients. Peripheral blood TCR sequencing and RNA sequencing compared persistent Graves' disease patients with newly diagnosed Graves' disease patients. On average, persistent Graves' disease patients in the clinical cohort had been on antithyroid drugs for around ten years. The investigation overall reported the following: The authors acknowledged the small sample size as a limitation that may reduce accuracy. More public clonotypes were shared among persistent patients (approximately 3,000) than among newly diagnosed patients (roughly 960). Preferential use of TRBV28, TRBJ1-2 and TRBJ2-5 was observed in persistent disease, whereas TRBV20-1 and TRBJ2-1 were favored in newly diagnosed disease. Peripheral blood alone was examined, since thyroid tissue, which constituted the primary lesion, could not be accessed. Lower TCR Shannon entropy and fewer highly expanded clones were observed in persistent Graves' disease patients than in newly diagnosed patients, which suggested clonal expansion. Sequencing and analysis were restricted to the TCR beta chain.

Receptor amplification or capture employed multiplex PCR. Instrument on record: Illumina HiSeq 4000. To build TCR beta libraries, CDR3 regions were amplified by Arm-PCR using iRepertoire HTBI primers. PCR products were gel purified before sequencing. From the authors' description of their analysis: A total of 60 to 80 TRBV and some 15 TRBJ segments were identified across samples and were used for gene usage analysis of CDR3 amino acid clonotypes. COPE and FqMerger were used to merge the filtered high-quality paired reads into contigs. BLAST was used to align contigs to IMGT TRBV, TRBD and TRBJ reference genes, with CDR3 defined following IMGT. Highly expanded clones were defined as clonotypes with a frequency above 0.1%. Repertoire diversity was measured by Shannon entropy, and V-J evenness by the Gini coefficient. Clonotypes shared by more than one individual were considered public. In TCRdb, the public reads were trimmed at Q25 with fastp and aligned with MiXCR, with productive beta chains retained. Duplicate CDR3 protein sequences are folded into a single record with the most common DNA and genes. The V and J calls follow TCRdb's processing rather than the paper's. Here the sample has over 350,000 distinct CDR3 sequences; less than 25% occur a single time. 20% of the sample is in the top ten clones.

Remarks on this clonotype: The target of this receptor is not known. No per-base quality is available; no much larger clone lies one base away.

According to the study, the label for this sample's time point signals: persistent/refractory GD, antithyroid drugs over 5 years with positive TRAb. For both TCR sequencing and RNA sequencing, RNA was extracted from PBMCs using TRIzol. Graves' disease was diagnosed according to American Thyroid Association guidelines. Patients were recruited from an endocrinology department in Xi'an, China. From each patient, 7.5 to 9.5 milliliters of peripheral blood was collected into an EDTA anticoagulant tube. Ficoll Paque Plus density gradient separation was used to isolate PBMCs, and no additional T cell sorting was done. RNA quality was checked with an Agilent 2100 Bioanalyzer and agarose gel, and concentration with a NanoDrop 2000. The cysteine opens and the phenylalanine closes a CDR3 of 13 amino acids. Left in the record is the CDR3 DNA by itself, 39 bases read in frame from the first base. V is shortened by 0 bases, J by 6 bases, and the region joining them spans 10 bases. Sequences SGDLS (CDR1) and YYNGEE (CDR2) are obtained from the germline V gene.

The input for sequencing was peripheral blood mononuclear cells (PBMCs), taken when the disease was refractory, from a patient treated with antithyroid drugs. Here the chain combines TRBV9 and TRBJ2-7; perhaps TRBD2 is the D gene, with 5 bases matching. This clonotype originated in a female donor with Graves disease. Here the CDR3 is given as CASSVALASEQYF. The nucleotide sequence reads as follows: TGTGCCAGCAGCGTAGCTCTAGCAAGCGAGCAGTACTTC.